Presented here are 5 T cell receptor beta chains from one specimen sequenced in a study of Graves' ophthalmopathy and Graves' hyperthyroidism. TCR beta CDR3 regions were amplified from RNA transcripts. The first-round RT-PCR employed HTBI primers together with the Qiagen OneStep RT-PCR kit. A multiplex PCR was then performed as the second round. MiXCR, run by TCRdb on the multiplex PCR reads, gives a single entry per CDR3 protein. The sample yields about 400,000 distinct CDR3 sequences, 18% seen once. Source material: peripheral blood. These receptors were taken from a woman younger than 35 with Graves' ophthalmopathy.

This rearrangement joins TRBV6-5 to TRBJ2-5; D is ambiguous. V was cut by 4 bases and J by 5 bases, with 17 bases left in between. CDR1 and CDR2 from the germline V gene are MNHEY and SVGAGI. CDR3 length: 15 amino acids. The CDR3 coding sequence is TGTGCCAGCAGTTTAGACTTCCTGGCATTGGAGACCCAGTACTTC. It yields the protein CASSLDFLALETQYF.

In its sample, this clonotype was seen many times. The CDR3 protein is CASSFSGQGSSPLHF. In DNA, the CDR3 is TGTGCCAGCAGTTTTTCGGGGCAGGGGAGTTCACCCCTCCACTTT. The J gene is TRBJ1-6, the V gene TRBV27; tentative D call: TRBD1 (6 bases). This CDR3 has 15 amino acids. Germline V gives CDR1 MNHEY, CDR2 SMNVEV (reference sequence). Trimming took off 3 bases at V and 9 bases at J, with 15 bases between the two ends.

The chain has TRBV27 and TRBJ2-7; possibly TRBD1 for D (6 bases). Trimming removed 3 bases at V and 5 bases at J, with 11 bases between. Germline-derived CDR1 and CDR2 are MNHEY and SMNVEV (reference sequence). This CDR3 has 13 amino acids. This CDR3 reads CASSFSGVHEQYF. The CDR3 coding sequence is TGTGCCAGCAGTTTTTCAGGGGTCCACGAGCAGTACTTC.

CDR3 sequence: CASSQRVLDTEAFF. CDR3 sequence (DNA): TGTGCCAGCAGTCAGAGGGTTCTGGACACTGAAGCTTTCTTT. The gene calls are TRBV12-3 or TRBV12-4 and TRBJ1-1; D call uncertain. V lost 5 bases to trimming and J lost 3 bases, with 13 bases between them. CDR3 size: 14 residues.

Note on this clonotype: This could be a read error, since a much larger clone is one nucleotide away. This chain connects TRBV28 to TRBJ2-7; D is perhaps TRBD1 or TRBD2 (6 bases each). The CDR3 consists of 13 residues. CDR1 is MDHEN and CDR2 is SYDVKM in the germline V gene. Trimming stripped 9 bases from V and 1 base from J, with 13 bases between. The CDR3 loop reads CASRRGMSYEQYF. The CDR3 nucleotides read TGTGCCAGTCGGAGGGGGATGTCCTACGAGCAGTACTTC.